The clone carrying this TCR beta chain was detected ten times or more. Sequencing used immunoSEQ multiplex PCR; TCRdb keeps in-frame clones, though not all of them. The profile shows tens of thousands of clones, 70% to 85% of them singletons. These data belong to a study of blood T cell repertoires in COVID-19. Study context: The study drew acute and convalescent COVID-19 samples from the United States, Italy and Spain. PBMCs, B-cell-depleted T cells, or T cells provided the cDNA or gDNA that made up the material.

CDR3 length: 14 amino acids. Deletions cut 2 bases from V and 5 bases from J, with 13 bases between. Germline V lookup: CDR1 SGDLS, CDR2 YYNGEE. This TCR came from a man aged 65-85 years with acute or convalescent COVID-19. The V gene is TRBV9, the J gene TRBJ2-5, with D perhaps matching TRBD2 (5 bases). The sample comprised peripheral blood. CDR3 amino acids: CASSVDLREETQYF. The CDR3, as DNA: TGTGCCAGCAGCGTGGACCTGAGGGAGGAGACCCAGTACTTC.